Presented here are 3 T cell receptor beta chains from one specimen sequenced in a study of blood T cell repertoires in COVID-19 (TCRdb year 2020). The library was generated by the immunoSEQ multiplex PCR assay. TCRdb obtained this table from immuneACCESS and retained in-frame rearrangements with V and J assigned. These tables miss some clones; where compared with another copy, unresolved V genes account for less than half of the shortfall, and the remainder is unexplained. In all, the sample holds about 170,000 clones, and 70% to 90% of those were seen once. The ten largest clonotypes hold more than 2% of the sample. The sequencing sample was made of peripheral blood. The source of these receptors is a man in his fifties who had recovered from COVID-19.

The chain employs TRBV30 and TRBJ2-7; TRBD1 matches 12 bases. V lost 5 bases to trimming and J lost 0 bases; unmatched junction nucleotides: 11. The CDR3 contains 17 residues. Germline V gene lookup returns CDR1 GTSNPN and CDR2 SVGIG (reference sequence). CDR3 bases: TGTGCCTGGGACGGGACAGGGGGCCACCTCTTCTCCTACGAGCAGTACTTC. It codes for CAWDGTGGHLFSYEQYF. The variable domain in full, with the rest retrieved from reference TRBV30 and TRBJ2-7, is SQTIHQWPATLVQPVGSPLSLECTVEGTSNPNLYWYRQAAGRGLQLLFYSVGIGQISSEVPQNLSASRPQDRQFILSSKKLLLSDSGFYLCAWDGTGGHLFSYEQYFGPGTRLTVT.

V usage is TRBV2 and J usage is TRBJ2-7; tentatively, D is TRBD2 (5 bases). Trimming shortened V by 3 bases and J by 5 bases, and 14 bases separated the two germline ends. The CDR3 totals 14 residues. Per the germline V gene, CDR1 is SNHLY and CDR2 is FYNNEI. The CDR3 nucleotides are TGTGCCAGCAGTGACGGCGGGTCACGCGACGAGCAGTACTTC. Its translation is CASSDGGSRDEQYF.

The chain couples TRBV6-2 or TRBV6-3 to TRBJ1-2, with D possibly being TRBD1 (6 bases). The V gene lost 4 bases and the J gene lost 0 bases, with 12 bases spanning the gap. The germline gives CDR1 MNHEY, CDR2 SVGEGT. The CDR3 consists of 15 residues. The CDR3 here is CASSSTGTSNYGYTF. For the CDR3, the DNA is TGTGCCAGCAGTTCCACCGGGACATCTAACTATGGCTACACCTTC.